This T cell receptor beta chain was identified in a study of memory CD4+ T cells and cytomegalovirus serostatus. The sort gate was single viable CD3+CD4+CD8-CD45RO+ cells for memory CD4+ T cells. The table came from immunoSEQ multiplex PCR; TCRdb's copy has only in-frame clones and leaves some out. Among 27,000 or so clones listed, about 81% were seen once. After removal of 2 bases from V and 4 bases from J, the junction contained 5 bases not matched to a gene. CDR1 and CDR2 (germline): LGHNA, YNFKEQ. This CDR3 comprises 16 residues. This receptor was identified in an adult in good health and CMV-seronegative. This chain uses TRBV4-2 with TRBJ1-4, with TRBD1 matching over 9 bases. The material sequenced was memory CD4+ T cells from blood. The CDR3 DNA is TGTGCCAGCAGCCAAAAACAGGGGGCTTTTAATGAAAAACTGTTTTTT. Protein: CASSQKQGAFNEKLFF.